The text below deals with one TCR beta chain. It has no known antigen specificity. Per-nucleotide qualities are absent, and no much larger clonotype sits a single base away. This specimen comes from a study of blood T cell repertoires in COVID-19 (dated by TCRdb to 2020 to 2022). In terms of the full investigation: The collaborator samples originated in the United States, Italy and Spain and spanned the acute and convalescent phases of COVID-19. The prospective study material was composed of cDNA or gDNA derived from T cells, B-cell-depleted T cells, or PBMCs. The repertoires were released in a freely available public database meant as a resource for research on the immune response to SARS-CoV-2. Deeply sampled blood TCRbeta repertoires from subjects exposed to, actively infected with, or recovered from COVID-19 were included in the dataset. The sample metadata nearly always contained a de-identified subject ID, COVID-19 status, age in years and sex. Samples were obtained from the ongoing ImmuneRACE study (first 160 participants) and from 1,254 subjects provided by 6 global collaborators. Where HLA class I and class II types were available, the types were taken from metadata supplied by the sample provider, not from assay-based typing.

V drops 2 bases and J drops 3 bases, leaving 10 bases in between. Reading the germline V gene gives CDR1 KGHSH and CDR2 LQKENI. Inclusive of the bounding cysteine and phenylalanine, the CDR3 is 15 residues long. The only DNA kept is the CDR3, 45 bases in frame from the first base. The immunoSEQ Assay, a bias-controlled multiplex PCR, was used to amplify TCRbeta CDR3 regions from genomic DNA. As for the original processing: The number of nucleated cells in each sample was estimated by amplification of reference gene primers within the assay. To quantify the absolute abundance of each unique TCRbeta CDR3 rearrangement, sequence reads were collapsed and filtered. For each sample, productive Simpson clonality was calculated as the square root of Simpson's diversity index across productive rearrangements. In its TCRdb copy, this immuneACCESS table keeps in-frame sequences only and misses some clones. Where compared with another copy, unresolved V genes explain less than half of these, and the others have no known cause. V and J calls and clone size follow that table, whereas D and trimming were derived from the DNA. Recorded for this sample are approximately 220,000 clones; roughly 85% of them occurred a single time. The ten largest clones represent over 15% of the sample.

Participants in the prospective study were enrolled through a virtual design, were aged roughly 18 to 100 years, and lived in approximately 25 United States geographic areas. Cohort assignment in the prospective study relied on participant-reported clinical history from a screening survey and a study questionnaire. For ImmuneRACE Cohort 3, a participant was defined as recovered based on two consecutive negative NP/OP PCR tests, clearance by a healthcare professional, or resolution of symptoms. Mobile phlebotomists in the prospective study collected whole blood, serum and a nasopharyngeal or oropharyngeal swab from every participant. Over an approximately two-month period, participants in the prospective study had the option of providing additional blood draws and questionnaires. Prospective study blood samples were shipped either frozen or at room temperature before DNA extraction. Study-wide findings and limitations: Clinical and demographic metadata were provided uncurated, with the amount varying by source and participant.

This chain is built from TRBV18 and TRBJ2-2, with TRBD1 perhaps the D gene, on 5 matching bases. This clonotype was sampled from a man in his forties who had recovered from COVID-19. Sequenced input: PBMCs or T cells enriched from blood (not recorded which). The nucleotide sequence is TGTGCCAGCTCACCAGTCGCCAGGGACACCGGGGAGCTGTTTTTT. The encoded protein is CASSPVARDTGELFF.